Listed below are T cell receptor beta chains from one sample, sequenced in a study of regulatory T cells in long-lasting Graves disease. TCRdb called the multiplex PCR reads again in MiXCR, with one record for every CDR3 protein. The data show some 500,000 distinct CDR3 sequences, roughly 14% seen once. These data were also reused for a study on T cells in Graves' hyperthyroidism and ophthalmopathy.

This sample comprised peripheral blood mononuclear cells (PBMCs), obtained at new diagnosis, from a patient treated with antithyroid drugs. The receptors were sampled from a man aged 25 to 40 with Graves disease. The CDR3 runs from the conserved cysteine through the conserved F or W. D genes are given only for firm matches. Where a row states a size, it is once, few, many or the class of an expanded clone; other rows omit it.

many	TRBV29-1	.	TRBJ2-1	CSVLDGGSYNEQFF	TGCAGCGTTCTAGACGGGGGATCCTACAATGAGCAGTTCTTC
many	TRBV9	.	TRBJ2-5	CASSVGLGLKAETQYF	TGTGCCAGCAGCGTAGGTCTGGGGTTGAAGGCAGAGACCCAGTACTTC
many	TRBV6-1	.	TRBJ2-2	CASTLGRFTGELFF	TGTGCCAGCACCTTGGGACGTTTCACCGGGGAGCTGTTTTTT
few	TRBV30	TRBD2	TRBJ2-7	CAWSMTSGSYEQYF	TGTGCCTGGTCGATGACTAGCGGGAGCTACGAGCAGTACTTC
many	TRBV20-1	TRBD1	TRBJ2-7	CSAAGGSYEQYF	TGCAGTGCTGCAGGGGGATCCTACGAGCAGTACTTC
many	TRBV5-4	.	TRBJ1-5	CASSFIQGNQPQHF	TGTGCCAGCAGCTTTATACAGGGCAATCAGCCCCAGCATTTT
many	TRBV5-1	.	TRBJ2-2	CASSSRGTGELFF	TGCGCCAGCAGCTCGAGGGGAACCGGGGAGCTGTTTTTT
many	TRBV27	TRBD1	TRBJ2-1	CASSPQDRGLENEQFF	TGTGCCAGCAGTCCACAGGACAGGGGCTTAGAAAATGAGCAGTTCTTC
many	TRBV6-5	.	TRBJ1-1	CASSYFDTNTEAFF	TGTGCCAGCAGTTACTTCGACACAAACACTGAAGCTTTCTTT
many	TRBV6-2/TRBV6-3	.	TRBJ2-5	CASSYTGRTQYF	TGTGCCAGCAGTTACACCGGGCGGACCCAGTACTTC
.	TRBV9	.	TRBJ2-3	CASRSSFTDTQYF	TGTGCCAGCAGGTCGTCCTTCACAGATACGCAGTATTTT
.	TRBV4-1	.	TRBJ1-4	CASSTKGGTGGEKLFF	TGCGCCAGCAGCACAAAAGGAGGAACCGGTGGAGAAAAACTGTTTTTT
many	TRBV29-1	.	TRBJ2-1	CSVLTGSSYNEQFF	TGCAGCGTGTTAACAGGGAGCTCCTACAATGAGCAGTTCTTC
.	TRBV6-1	.	TRBJ2-2	CASSGWTGNTGELFF	TGTGCCAGCAGTGGTTGGACGGGGAACACCGGGGAGCTGTTTTTT
.	TRBV30	.	TRBJ1-3	CAWMEGWISGNTIYF	TGTGCCTGGATGGAGGGGTGGATCTCTGGAAACACCATATATTTT
many	TRBV12-3/TRBV12-4	TRBD2	TRBJ2-1	CASMSGSSYNEQFF	TGTGCCAGTATGAGCGGGAGCTCCTACAATGAGCAGTTCTTC
many	TRBV2	TRBD2	TRBJ2-3	CASTQAGGADTQYF	TGTGCCAGCACACAAGCGGGAGGAGCAGATACGCAGTATTTT
.	TRBV20-1	.	TRBJ1-2	CSAREQGGDYGYTF	TGCAGTGCTAGGGAACAGGGAGGGGACTATGGCTACACCTTC
many	TRBV7-9	.	TRBJ2-7	CASSLQATSYEQYF	TGTGCCAGCAGCTTGCAAGCGACCTCCTACGAGCAGTACTTC
.	TRBV5-1	TRBD2	TRBJ2-1	CASTASGAAYNEQFF	TGCGCCAGCACCGCTAGCGGAGCCGCCTACAATGAGCAGTTCTTC
many	TRBV7-9	TRBD1	TRBJ2-6	CASSSQDRGSSGANVLTF	TGTGCCAGCAGCTCCCAAGACAGGGGGAGCTCTGGGGCCAACGTCCTGACTTTC